This T cell receptor (beta chain) came from a study of T cells in localized non-small cell lung cancer. The length of the CDR3 is 13 residues. V was clipped by 3 bases and J by 6 bases, with 8 bases between them. Germline V gene lookup returns CDR1 LGHNA and CDR2 YSLEER. Using immunoSEQ multiplex PCR, the repertoire was profiled, and TCRdb retains in-frame clones only, with some absent. The data show approximately 30,000 clones, around nine tenths seen once. The TCR comes from a woman aged 18 to 55 with stage I lung adenocarcinoma. The specimen comprised peripheral blood, sampled before any cancer treatment. The gene calls are TRBV4-3 and TRBJ2-2; D perhaps matches TRBD2 (5 bases). The CDR3 here is CASSQSGSGELFF. The CDR3 DNA reads as TGCGCCAGCAGCCAGAGCGGCTCCGGGGAGCTGTTTTTT.